The present entry profiles one TCR beta chain with its context. Its antigen is unknown. The limits of the CDR3 on the DNA are not certain, so only TCRdb's listed CDR3 is given. This sample was included in a study of CD8 T cells in ankylosing spondylitis (dated by TCRdb to the late 2010s). For context, the study as a whole: The study profiled T cell receptor beta repertoires in healthy donors and ankylosing spondylitis patients to find disease-linked TCR variants. In total, the full study cohort was made up of some 110 healthy donors and 25 ankylosing spondylitis patients. Peripheral blood was sampled, and synovial fluid was additionally collected from ankylosing spondylitis patients. Results and caveats for the whole study, not just this receptor: According to the report, matched synovial fluid samples from ankylosing spondylitis patients were significantly enriched for the disease-linked clones. A TCR beta motif of fewer than 10 highly homologous amino acid variants appeared characteristic of blood from ankylosing spondylitis patients. A CD8+ phenotype was shown by the disease-linked clones, which were found at relatively low frequencies in peripheral blood. Some of the motif variants had been reported before in the synovial fluid and blood of reactive arthritis patients, a finding that suggests common disease-initiation mechanisms.

From its cysteine to its phenylalanine, the CDR3 spans 14 amino acids. Reading the germline V gene gives CDR1 SGHTA and CDR2 FQGNSA. These reads were obtained on an Illumina HiSeq 2500. Quantitative 5'-RACE with molecular barcodes was the method used to prepare the TCR beta libraries. The paper's data handling went like this. A new computational method based on a probabilistic model of VDJ rearrangement was used to identify disease-linked TCR variants. Starting from the raw public reads, TCRdb applied fastp trimming at Q25, assembled clones with MiXCR and retained in-frame beta chains. For every CDR3 protein sequence, its rows merge into one entry that carries the most common genes and DNA. The V and J calls here are based on TCRdb, not the publication. This sample holds roughly 400,000 distinct CDR3 sequences; around 20% were observed only once. The ten largest account for about 16% of the sample.

This sequence originates from a male donor with ankylosing spondylitis. Material for sequencing was blood, either unsorted or a sorted T cell fraction (not recorded which). This sequence uses TRBV7-2 and TRBJ1-1. The CDR3 region has the sequence CASRWVGGGTEAFF.